The 5 T cell receptor beta chains below all came from one sample that was sequenced in a study of human T cells and chemical hapten exposure. Noted time point: patch test 1, 2 weeks after DPC sensitization. Stated treatment: therapeutic diphenylcyclopropenone sensitization with weekly scalp DPC. TCRdb re-analysed the RACE reads in MiXCR, keeping a single row per CDR3 protein. The sample lists some 340,000 distinct CDR3 sequences, around 6.9% occurring once. This specimen was whole blood, taken in connection with sensitization to the hapten diphenylcyclopropenone (DPC). Receptors were obtained from a woman in her late teens or twenties with alopecia areata. Some clones in this sample may be carry-over from other donors' samples.

Ten or more counts support this clonotype. Germline and junction disagree at one end, which may indicate a read error. The CDR3 DNA sequence: TGTGCCAGCAGGTTAGCGGGGAACTCCTACAATGAGCAGTTCTTC. Residues: CASRLAGNSYNEQFF. This chain uses TRBV7-9 with TRBJ2-1; 8 nucleotides align to TRBD2. Germline V gives CDR1 SEHNR, CDR2 FQNEAQ (reference sequence). The CDR3 has 15 amino acids.

This clonotype was seen more than once but under ten times. CDR3 DNA sequence: TGTGCCAGCAGCCAAGATCTGCGGGGGGTTGAAGCTTTCTTT. Translating it yields CASSQDLRGVEAFF. The chain employs TRBV4-2 and TRBJ1-1, with D tentatively TRBD1 (5 bases). Between the trimmed V and J ends, which lost 0 bases and 7 bases, there was a span of 12 bases. Germline CDR1 and CDR2: LGHNA and YNFKEQ. There are 14 residues in the CDR3.

This rearrangement joins TRBV7-3 to TRBJ2-1; 11 nucleotides align to TRBD2. The CDR3 is made up of 20 amino acids. The J segment lost 0 bases and the V segment lost 0 bases, leaving 10 bases of the junction unmatched. Germline V gene lookup returns CDR1 SGHTA and CDR2 FQGTGA. The CDR3 nucleotides are TGTGCCAGCAGCTTAACAGGGCTAGCGGGGGGCCCCAGCTCCTACAATGAGCAGTTCTTC. This translates into CASSLTGLAGGPSSYNEQFF.

This rearrangement joins TRBV6-2 or TRBV6-3 to TRBJ1-3; D call uncertain. V lost 5 bases and J lost 0, with 14 bases in between. Germline CDR1 reads MNHEY; CDR2 reads SVGEGT. This CDR3 region has 16 residues. CDR3 in amino acids: CASSTGLLSSGNTIYF. In DNA, the CDR3 is TGTGCCAGCAGTACCGGACTGCTCAGCTCTGGAAACACCATATATTTT.

This clonotype was observed many times. J is TRBJ1-6 and V is TRBV5-1; 7 bases line up with TRBD1. The CDR3 totals 15 residues. J gave up 7 bases and V 3 bases, and 7 bases lay outside the gene matches. CDR1 and CDR2 (germline): SGHRS, YFSETQ. The CDR3 loop is CASSYGDSGNSPLHF. Here the CDR3 DNA reads TGCGCCAGCAGCTACGGGGACAGTGGAAATTCACCCCTCCACTTT.